Presented here are 19 T cell receptor beta chains from one specimen sequenced in a study of shared clonotypes between healthy human individuals. This table comes from immunoSEQ multiplex PCR, and its TCRdb copy is limited to in-frame clones, with some not included. The sample records about 680,000 clones, around 73% being singletons. The sequencing sample was made of memory CD4+ T cells sorted from blood. Stated subset: CD45RA-negative fraction. The receptors shown here come from a woman in her thirties in good health.

The chain has TRBV18 and TRBJ2-1, with 8 nucleotides matching TRBD1. The J segment lost 8 bases and the V segment lost 4 bases, leaving 10 bases of the junction unmatched. This CDR3 region has 15 residues. In germline, CDR1 is KGHSH, CDR2 LQKENI. CDR3 DNA sequence: TGTGCCAGCTCACAAGGGACAGGATTTGCCGATGAGCAGTTCTTC. Translation gives CASSQGTGFADEQFF.

Remarks on this clone: Other nucleotide sequences from this sample produce the same CDR3. The chain recombines TRBV29-1 with TRBJ2-1, with 11 nucleotides matching TRBD2. V trimming: 6 bases; J trimming: 4 bases; junction bases outside the gene matches: 5. CDR3 size: 14 residues. Germline CDR1 is SQVTM and CDR2 is ANQGSEA. CDR3 amino acids: CSVQRTSGYNEQFF. As DNA, the CDR3 is TGCAGCGTCCAACGGACTAGCGGGTACAATGAGCAGTTCTTC.

The rearrangement uses TRBV11-2 and TRBJ1-2; D is ambiguous. CDR1 and CDR2 from the germline V gene are SGHAT and FQNNGV. The length of the CDR3 is 13 residues. Trimming left V 4 bases short and J 2 bases short, with 8 bases between. CDR3 DNA sequence: TGTGCCAGCAGCTCCTCACAAAACTATGGCTACACCTTC. Translated: CASSSSQNYGYTF.

The V gene is TRBV19, the J gene TRBJ1-1, with 7 positions matching TRBD1. The V segment lost 11 bases and the J segment 5 bases; nucleotides outside the gene matches: 11. Germline assignment: CDR1 LNHDA and CDR2 SQIVND (reference sequence). This CDR3 has 13 residues. The CDR3 nucleotides read TGTGCCGCCTCCGGGACAGTCAGTACTGAAGCTTTCTTT. The encoded protein is CAASGTVSTEAFF.

V and J are TRBV9 and TRBJ1-2, with unresolved D. V was pared by 3 bases and J by 4 bases, with 7 bases between. Germline V gene lookup returns CDR1 SGDLS and CDR2 YYNGEE. This CDR3 is 12 amino acids long. The DNA for the CDR3 is TGTGCCAGCAGCGACATCGCCTATGGCTACACCTTC. This codes for CASSDIAYGYTF.

In its sample, this clone was seen once. This chain links TRBV9 with TRBJ2-7; D is possibly TRBD1 or TRBD2 (5 bases each). CDR1 SGDLS and CDR2 YYNGEE come from the germline V gene. CDR3 length equals 14 residues. V dropped 4 bases and J dropped 7 bases, with 18 bases sitting between them. CDR3 in DNA: TGTGCCAGCAGCTCCAGGGACGCGCAGTGGGAGCAGTACTTC. As protein: CASSSRDAQWEQYF. Full variable domain (outside the CDR3, taken from reference TRBV9 and TRBJ2-7): DSGVTQTPKHLITATGQRVTLRCSPRSGDLSVYWYQQSLDQGLQFLIQYYNGEERAKGNILERFSAQQFPDLHSELNLSSLELGDSALYFCASSSRDAQWEQYFGPGTRLTVT.

This clone was detected many times. The sample holds other DNA sequences that translate to the same CDR3. The chain combines TRBV2 with TRBJ1-5, with 8 bases identical to TRBD1. J lost 4 bases, V lost 1 base, and 0 bases had no gene match. The V gene's germline CDR1 is SNHLY and CDR2 FYNNEI. The CDR3 sequence is 14 residues long. The CDR3 sequence is CASSEGTGNQPQHF. The CDR3 nucleotides read TGTGCCAGCAGTGAAGGGACAGGGAATCAGCCCCAGCATTTT.

V is TRBV6-8 and J is TRBJ2-1; 7 nucleotides agree with TRBD2. This CDR3 is 15 amino acids long. V lost 4 bases to trimming and J lost 8 bases; unmatched junction nucleotides: 11. Per the germline V gene, CDR1 is MNHGY and CDR2 is SAAAGT. CDR3 in amino acids: CASSCQSGILDEQFF. The CDR3 nucleotides are TGTGCCAGCAGTTGTCAAAGCGGGATTTTGGATGAGCAGTTCTTC.

This clone came up many times. The chain employs TRBV6-5 and TRBJ1-4, with TRBD1 identical over 8 bases. The J segment lost 5 bases and the V segment lost 7 bases, leaving 6 bases of the junction unmatched. In germline, CDR1 is MNHEY, CDR2 SVGAGI. The CDR3 is 14 amino acids. The DNA of the CDR3 is TGTGCCAGCAACGACAGGACAGGGAATGAAAAACTGTTTTTT. Encoded protein: CASNDRTGNEKLFF.

This rearrangement joins TRBV4-1 to TRBJ2-1; D uncertain. Trimming took 2 bases from V and 10 from J, leaving 21 bases between them. Germline loops: CDR1 MGHRA, CDR2 YSYEKL. The CDR3 sequence is 16 residues long. CDR3 DNA: TGCGCCAGCAGCCAATCAACGCTTGGGTTCGCGTTCGAGCAGTTCTTC. Amino acids: CASSQSTLGFAFEQFF.

J is TRBJ1-2 and V is TRBV7-3; 7 positions match TRBD1. V was pared by 5 bases and J by 8 bases, with 8 bases of the junction left unmatched. Germline CDR1 reads SGHTA; CDR2 reads FQGTGA. This CDR3 comprises 13 residues. The CDR3 protein is CASSATGAGGYTF. The CDR3 bases are TGTGCCAGCAGCGCCACAGGGGCAGGGGGCTACACCTTC.

V gene TRBV5-4 combines with J gene TRBJ1-1, with 8 nucleotides matching TRBD1. V gave up 5 bases and J gave up 2 bases; unmatched junction bases: 5. The CDR3 runs 14 residues. Germline CDR1 is SGHNT and CDR2 is YYREEE (reference sequence). CDR3 in DNA: TGTGCCAGCAGTTGGGACAGGACTAACACTGAAGCTTTCTTT. Encoded protein: CASSWDRTNTEAFF.

The J gene is TRBJ2-1, the V gene TRBV5-1; 12 bases match TRBD2. V lost 4 bases and J lost 6; bases outside the gene matches: 5. The CDR3 is made up of 15 amino acids. Germline CDR1 SGHRS, CDR2 YFSETQ. CDR3 in DNA: TGCGCCAGCAGCGTGACTAGCGGGAGTCCCAATGAGCAGTTCTTC. Translated: CASSVTSGSPNEQFF.

This rearrangement joins TRBV28 to TRBJ1-4, with D possibly TRBD1 on 5 matching bases. Germline CDR1 MDHEN, CDR2 SYDVKM. The ends were cut back, 8 bases at V and 8 bases at J, with 15 bases in the middle. There are 13 residues in the CDR3. The DNA for the CDR3 is TGTGCCAGCGCCGGGGGAGGTAGAGAAAAACTGTTTTTT. Translation: CASAGGGREKLFF.

For the CDR3, the DNA is TGTGCCAGTATCGGACAGCCCAGCACCGGGGAGCTGTTTTTT. Protein sequence: CASIGQPSTGELFF. V usage is TRBV19 and J usage is TRBJ2-2; TRBD1 might be the D (6 bases). Trimming cost V 7 bases and J 4 bases, with 13 bases left between them. Germline CDR1 reads LNHDA; CDR2 reads SQIVND (reference sequence). This CDR3 comprises 14 residues.

The J gene is TRBJ1-5, the V gene TRBV9, with D unresolved. With 0 bases removed from V and 6 bases from J, the gap between germline ends came to 13 bases. Germline V lookup: CDR1 SGDLS, CDR2 YYNGEE. The CDR3 spans 15 residues. The CDR3 DNA sequence: TGTGCCAGCAGCGTAGGGGGAGTTGCGAGTCAGCCCCAGCATTTT. This sequence encodes CASSVGGVASQPQHF.

The J gene is TRBJ1-5, the V gene TRBV19, with D maybe TRBD1 (6 bases). Between the trimmed V and J ends, which lost 4 bases and 9 bases, there was a span of 13 bases. Germline CDR1 and CDR2: LNHDA and SQIVND (reference sequence). The CDR3 loop spans 13 amino acids. CDR3 coding DNA: TGTGCCAGTAGTACCGGGGGGGCTTGGCCCCAGCATTTT. It codes for CASSTGGAWPQHF.

V and J are TRBV6-1 and TRBJ2-2; 13 nucleotides align to TRBD2. Germline lookup yields CDR1 MNHNS and CDR2 SASEGT. This CDR3 comprises 15 residues. The ends lost 6 bases at V and 7 bases at J; junction bases unmatched: 5. CDR3 sequence reads: CASSGLAGVVGELFF. In nucleotides, the CDR3 is TGTGCCAGCAGCGGACTAGCGGGAGTGGTCGGGGAGCTGTTTTTT.

The chain carries TRBV9 and TRBJ2-3, with D perhaps matching TRBD1 or TRBD2 (6 bases each). The germline V and J ends were trimmed by 3 bases and 0 bases, with 14 bases remaining between them. The CDR3 runs to 16 residues. Germline V lookup: CDR1 SGDLS, CDR2 YYNGEE. The CDR3 nucleotides are TGTGCCAGCAGCGAAGGGGGGCCTCCTAGCACAGATACGCAGTATTTT. It is translated as CASSEGGPPSTDTQYF.